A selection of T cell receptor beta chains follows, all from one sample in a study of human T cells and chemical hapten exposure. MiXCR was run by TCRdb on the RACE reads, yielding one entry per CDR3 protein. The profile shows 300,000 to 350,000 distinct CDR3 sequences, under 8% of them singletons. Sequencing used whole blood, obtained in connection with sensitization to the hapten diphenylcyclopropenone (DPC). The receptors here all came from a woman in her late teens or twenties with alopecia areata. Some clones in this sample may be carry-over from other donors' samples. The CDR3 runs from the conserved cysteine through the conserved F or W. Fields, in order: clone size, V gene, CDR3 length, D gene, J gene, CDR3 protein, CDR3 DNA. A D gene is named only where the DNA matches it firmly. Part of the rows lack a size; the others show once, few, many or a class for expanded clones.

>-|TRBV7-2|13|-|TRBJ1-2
CASSLDITYGYTF
TGTGCCAGCAGCTTGGACATCACCTATGGCTACACCTTC
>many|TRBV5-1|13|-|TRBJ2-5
CASSWASRETQYF
TGCGCCAGCAGCTGGGCTAGCAGGGAGACCCAGTACTTC
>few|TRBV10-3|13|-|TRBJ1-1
CAISESRGTEAFF
TGTGCCATCAGTGAGTCGAGAGGGACGGAAGCTTTCTTT
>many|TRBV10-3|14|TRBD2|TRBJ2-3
CAIRTSSSTDTQYF
TGTGCCATCAGGACTAGCTCTAGCACAGATACGCAGTATTTT
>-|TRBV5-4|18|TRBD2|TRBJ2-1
CASSLALAGGPLYNEQFF
TGTGCCAGCAGCTTGGCCCTAGCGGGGGGCCCGTTGTACAATGAGCAGTTCTTC
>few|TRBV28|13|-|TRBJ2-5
CASSSDFQETQYF
TGTGCCAGCAGTTCGGACTTCCAAGAGACCCAGTACTTC
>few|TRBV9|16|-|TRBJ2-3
CASSVTSGHSTDTQYF
TGTGCCAGCAGCGTAACGTCGGGACATAGCACAGATACGCAGTATTTT
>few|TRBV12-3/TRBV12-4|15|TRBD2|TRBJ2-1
CASISGGASYNEQFF
TGTGCCAGCATTAGCGGGGGGGCCTCCTACAATGAGCAGTTCTTC
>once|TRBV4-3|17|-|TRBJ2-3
CASSQDPRPGRTDTQYF
TGCGCCAGCAGCCAGGATCCCCGGCCTGGACGGACAGATACGCAGTATTTT
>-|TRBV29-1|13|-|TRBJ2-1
CSVAVSSYNEQFF
TGCAGCGTCGCGGTGAGCTCCTACAATGAGCAGTTCTTC
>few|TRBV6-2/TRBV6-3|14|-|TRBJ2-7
CASSYRIGGYEQYF
TGTGCCAGCAGTTACCGGATCGGAGGCTACGAGCAGTACTTC
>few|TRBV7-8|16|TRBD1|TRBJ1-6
CASSLSGGRIDSPLHF
TGTGCCAGCAGCTTATCAGGGGGCCGTATAGATTCACCCCTCCACTTT
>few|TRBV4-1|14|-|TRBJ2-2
CASSPQGEGGELFF
TGCGCCAGCAGCCCCCAGGGGGAGGGCGGGGAGCTGTTTTTT
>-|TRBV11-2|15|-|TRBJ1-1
CASSAGAAMYTEAFF
TGTGCCAGCAGTGCGGGGGCGGCCATGTACACTGAAGCTTTCTTT
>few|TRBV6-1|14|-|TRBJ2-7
CASSDWELPYEQYF
TGTGCCAGCAGTGATTGGGAGCTTCCCTACGAGCAGTACTTC
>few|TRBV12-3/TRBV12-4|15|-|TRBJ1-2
CAARGGGMANYGYTF
TGTGCCGCCAGAGGGGGTGGGATGGCTAACTATGGCTACACCTTC
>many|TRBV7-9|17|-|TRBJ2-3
CASSPMGSGVESDTQYF
TGTGCCAGCAGCCCAATGGGTTCAGGGGTGGAATCGGATACGCAGTATTTT
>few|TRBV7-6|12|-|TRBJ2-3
CASSSRQDTQYF
TGTGCCAGCAGCTCCCGGCAGGATACGCAGTATTTT
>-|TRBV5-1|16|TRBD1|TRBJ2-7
CASSLVPTGGTYEQYF
TGCGCCAGCAGCTTGGTCCCGACAGGGGGAACCTACGAGCAGTACTTC
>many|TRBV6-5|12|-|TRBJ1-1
CASSYSSQATFF
TGTGCCAGCAGTTACTCGAGCCAGGCAACTTTCTTT
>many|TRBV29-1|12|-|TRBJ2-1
CSGLTSYNEQFF
TGCAGCGGTCTCACTTCCTACAATGAGCAGTTCTTC
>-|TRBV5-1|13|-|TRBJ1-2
CASSLAGVYGYTF
TGCGCCAGCAGCTTGGCAGGGGTCTATGGCTACACCTTC
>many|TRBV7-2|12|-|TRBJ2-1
CASRRSYNEQFF
TGTGCCAGCAGGCGCTCCTACAATGAGCAGTTCTTC
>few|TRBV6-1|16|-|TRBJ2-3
CASSVYGNEITDTQYF
TGTGCCAGCAGTGTTTATGGGAATGAAATCACAGATACGCAGTATTTT
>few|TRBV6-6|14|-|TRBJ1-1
CASSYKGVNTEAFF
TGTGCCAGCAGTTACAAGGGCGTGAACACTGAAGCTTTCTTT
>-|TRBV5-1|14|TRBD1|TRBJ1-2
CASSSTGAGYGYTF
TGCGCCAGCAGCTCGACAGGGGCCGGCTATGGCTACACCTTC
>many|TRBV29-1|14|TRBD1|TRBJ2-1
CSVQTGGLYNEQFF
TGCAGCGTTCAGACAGGGGGGTTATACAATGAGCAGTTCTTC
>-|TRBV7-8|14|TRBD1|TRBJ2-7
CASSMTGDTYEQYF
TGTGCCAGCAGCATGACAGGGGACACCTACGAGCAGTACTTC
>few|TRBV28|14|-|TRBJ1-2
CASSYDMRLYGYTF
TGTGCCAGCAGTTACGACATGAGGTTATATGGCTACACCTTC
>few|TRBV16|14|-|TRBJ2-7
CASSHARDTHEQYF
TGTGCCAGCAGCCATGCAAGGGACACCCACGAGCAGTACTTC
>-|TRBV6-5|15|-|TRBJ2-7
CASSSLGTPPYEQYF
TGTGCCAGCAGTTCCCTCGGGACGCCCCCCTACGAGCAGTACTTC
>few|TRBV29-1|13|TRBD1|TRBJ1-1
CSVGGQEGTEAFF
TGCAGCGTTGGCGGACAGGAAGGAACTGAAGCTTTCTTT
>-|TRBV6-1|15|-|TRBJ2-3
CASSQTGKATDTQYF
TGTGCCAGCAGTCAAACAGGGAAGGCGACAGATACGCAGTATTTT
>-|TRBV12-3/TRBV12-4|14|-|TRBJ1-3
CASSFAVSGNTIYF
TGTGCCAGCAGTTTTGCGGTCTCTGGAAACACCATATATTTT
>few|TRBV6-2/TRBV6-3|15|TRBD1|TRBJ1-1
CASTTRQGASTEAFF
TGTGCCAGCACCACACGACAGGGGGCAAGCACTGAAGCTTTCTTT
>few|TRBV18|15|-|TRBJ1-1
CASSARLILGAEAFF
TGTGCCAGCTCAGCACGGTTAATTTTGGGCGCTGAAGCTTTCTTT
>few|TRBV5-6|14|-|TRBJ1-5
CASSLGGVGQPQHF
TGTGCCAGCAGCTTGGGAGGGGTTGGACAGCCCCAGCATTTT
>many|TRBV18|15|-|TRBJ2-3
CASSPPGRSTDTQYF
TGTGCCAGCTCACCTCCAGGGCGGAGCACAGATACGCAGTATTTT
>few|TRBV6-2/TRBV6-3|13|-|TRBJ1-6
CASVGMNNSPLHF
TGTGCCAGCGTTGGGATGAATAATTCACCCCTCCACTTT
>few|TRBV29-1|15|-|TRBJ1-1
CSAHKGGTINTEAFF
TGCAGCGCTCACAAGGGGGGGACTATCAACACTGAAGCTTTCTTT
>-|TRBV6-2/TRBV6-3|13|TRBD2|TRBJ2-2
CASSWTSAGELFF
TGTGCCAGCAGTTGGACTAGCGCCGGGGAGCTGTTTTTT
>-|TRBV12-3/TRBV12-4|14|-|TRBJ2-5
CASSLLGGLETQYF
TGTGCCAGCAGTTTATTAGGTGGTTTAGAGACCCAGTACTTC
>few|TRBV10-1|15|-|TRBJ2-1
CASSPRTSSYNEQFF
TGCGCCAGCAGTCCTCGTACTAGCTCCTACAATGAGCAGTTCTTC
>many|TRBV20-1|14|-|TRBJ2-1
CSARDWGIANEQFF
TGCAGTGCTAGAGACTGGGGAATTGCGAATGAGCAGTTCTTC